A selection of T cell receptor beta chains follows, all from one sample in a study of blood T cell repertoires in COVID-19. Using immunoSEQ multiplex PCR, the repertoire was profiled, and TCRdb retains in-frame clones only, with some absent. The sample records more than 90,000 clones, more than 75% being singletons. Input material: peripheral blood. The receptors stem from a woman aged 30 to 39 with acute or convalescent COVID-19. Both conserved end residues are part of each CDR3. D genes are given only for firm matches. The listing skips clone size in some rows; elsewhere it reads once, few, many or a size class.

CDR3: CASSLEFRGRTEAFF
DNA: TGCGCCAGCAGCTTGGAATTCAGGGGGCGCACTGAAGCTTTCTTT
size: NA
J: TRBJ1-1
V: TRBV5-1
D: TRBD1

CDR3: CASSLGQNEKLFF
DNA: TGTGCCAGCAGCTTAGGACAGAATGAAAAACTGTTTTTT
size: NA
J: TRBJ1-4
V: TRBV7-8
D: NA

CDR3: CASSFLGTGPNYGYTF
DNA: TGTGCCAGCAGCTTTCTGGGGACAGGGCCTAACTATGGCTACACCTTC
size: NA
J: TRBJ1-2
V: TRBV11-2
D: TRBD1

CDR3: CAGTGRRSGEQYF
DNA: TGTGCCGGGACAGGCAGACGTTCTGGGGAGCAGTACTTC
size: NA
J: TRBJ2-7
V: TRBV6-5
D: TRBD1

CDR3: CASSFGQGNSPLHF
DNA: TGTGCCAGCAGCTTCGGACAGGGAAATTCACCCCTCCACTTT
size: NA
J: TRBJ1-6
V: TRBV7-8
D: TRBD1

CDR3: CASSVGISGGTHYNEQFF
DNA: TGTGCCAGCAGCGTAGGGATTAGCGGGGGCACTCATTACAATGAGCAGTTCTTC
size: once
J: TRBJ2-1
V: TRBV9
D: TRBD2

CDR3: CASSQDGTGTVSYEQYF
DNA: TGTGCCAGCAGCCAAGATGGGACAGGGACGGTATCCTACGAGCAGTACTTC
size: NA
J: TRBJ2-7
V: TRBV3-1/TRBV3-2
D: TRBD1

CDR3: CASSSPWGGNTEAFF
DNA: TGTGCCAGCAGCTCCCCGTGGGGAGGGAACACTGAAGCTTTCTTT
size: NA
J: TRBJ1-1
V: TRBV11-3
D: NA

CDR3: CASSPAGAAYNEQFF
DNA: TGTGCCAGCAGCCCAGCGGGGGCCGCCTACAATGAGCAGTTCTTC
size: once
J: TRBJ2-1
V: TRBV7-9
D: TRBD2

CDR3: CASSQGGYSNQPQHF
DNA: TGCGCCAGCAGCCAGGGGGGATATAGCAATCAGCCCCAGCATTTT
size: few
J: TRBJ1-5
V: TRBV4-1
D: NA

CDR3: CASSGRITSGSYGYTF
DNA: TGTGCCAGCAGCGGCCGCATTACCTCTGGGAGCTATGGCTACACCTTC
size: once
J: TRBJ1-2
V: TRBV14
D: NA

CDR3: CASSLLAGDTGELFF
DNA: TGTGCCAGCAGCTTGCTAGCGGGGGACACCGGGGAGCTGTTTTTT
size: NA
J: TRBJ2-2
V: TRBV7-3
D: TRBD2

CDR3: CASSMDWSSYEQYF
DNA: TGTGCCAGCAGCATGGACTGGAGCTCCTACGAGCAGTACTTC
size: NA
J: TRBJ2-7
V: TRBV7-2
D: NA

CDR3: CASSPAGTGLEQYF
DNA: TGTGCCAGTAGCCCAGCCGGGACAGGGCTCGAGCAGTACTTC
size: NA
J: TRBJ2-7
V: TRBV19
D: TRBD1

CDR3: CASSQDGGSKLFF
DNA: TGTGCCAGCAGCCAAGATGGGGGGAGTAAACTGTTTTTT
size: NA
J: TRBJ1-4
V: TRBV14
D: NA

CDR3: CASSHTEANQPQHF
DNA: TGCGCCAGCAGCCATACGGAGGCTAATCAGCCCCAGCATTTT
size: NA
J: TRBJ1-5
V: TRBV4-1
D: NA

CDR3: CASSQDLGYGYTF
DNA: TGTGCCAGCAGCCAAGATCTCGGGTATGGCTACACCTTC
size: NA
J: TRBJ1-2
V: TRBV14
D: NA

CDR3: CASSEEGQSGQPQHF
DNA: TGTGCCAGCAGTGAAGAGGGACAGTCAGGTCAGCCCCAGCATTTT
size: NA
J: TRBJ1-5
V: TRBV2
D: TRBD1

CDR3: CASSFAGLSNTGELFF
DNA: TGTGCCAGCAGTTTTGCGGGGCTGTCGAACACCGGGGAGCTGTTTTTT
size: NA
J: TRBJ2-2
V: TRBV28
D: NA

CDR3: CASSLSGTQSSGANVLTF
DNA: TGTGCCAGCAGCTTATCCGGGACACAAAGCTCTGGGGCCAACGTCCTGACTTTC
size: NA
J: TRBJ2-6
V: TRBV7-3
D: NA

CDR3: CATSDPGQGKNIQYF
DNA: TGTGCCACCAGTGATCCCGGACAGGGGAAAAACATTCAGTACTTC
size: NA
J: TRBJ2-4
V: TRBV24-1
D: TRBD1

CDR3: CASSVTGTGHQPQHF
DNA: TGTGCCAGTAGTGTAACCGGGACAGGGCATCAGCCCCAGCATTTT
size: once
J: TRBJ1-5
V: TRBV19
D: TRBD1

CDR3: CATSSDRERDGYTF
DNA: TGTGCCACCAGCTCGGACAGGGAGCGGGATGGCTACACCTTC
size: NA
J: TRBJ1-2
V: TRBV15
D: TRBD1

CDR3: CAGTKGQGMNTEAFF
DNA: TGTGCCGGCACAAAAGGGCAGGGGATGAACACTGAAGCTTTCTTT
size: NA
J: TRBJ1-1
V: TRBV28
D: NA

CDR3: CASSLMGSRGNQPQHF
DNA: TGTGCCAGCAGCTTAATGGGGAGCCGGGGCAATCAGCCCCAGCATTTT
size: NA
J: TRBJ1-5
V: TRBV7-2
D: NA

CDR3: CASSPDQGWGEAFF
DNA: TGTGCCAGCAGCCCAGACCAGGGTTGGGGTGAAGCTTTCTTT
size: NA
J: TRBJ1-1
V: TRBV7-9
D: NA

CDR3: CASSSRGNTQYF
DNA: TGTGCCAGCAGTTCGAGAGGCAATACGCAGTATTTT
size: NA
J: TRBJ2-3
V: TRBV12-3/TRBV12-4
D: NA

CDR3: CSVEDRRGDEQYF
DNA: TGCAGCGTTGAAGATCGGCGGGGGGACGAGCAGTACTTC
size: NA
J: TRBJ2-7
V: TRBV29-1
D: TRBD2

CDR3: CATATGGVNEKLFF
DNA: TGTGCCACCGCGACAGGTGGGGTTAATGAAAAACTGTTTTTT
size: NA
J: TRBJ1-4
V: TRBV2
D: NA

CDR3: CAWRVGRELFF
DNA: TGTGCCTGGAGGGTTGGGCGGGAGCTGTTTTTT
size: NA
J: TRBJ2-2
V: TRBV30
D: NA

CDR3: CASSLTGTAGNTIYF
DNA: TGTGCCAGCAGCTTGACCGGGACAGCTGGAAACACCATATATTTT
size: few
J: TRBJ1-3
V: TRBV7-9
D: TRBD1

CDR3: CASSMGAWDTGELFF
DNA: TGTGCCAGCAGTATGGGGGCCTGGGACACCGGGGAGCTGTTTTTT
size: once
J: TRBJ2-2
V: TRBV6-5
D: NA

CDR3: CASSRGTGENTGELFF
DNA: TGTGCCAGCAGCCGAGGGACAGGGGAAAACACCGGGGAGCTGTTTTTT
size: NA
J: TRBJ2-2
V: TRBV4-2
D: TRBD1

CDR3: CATSRDLGTGNTGELFF
DNA: TGTGCCACCAGCAGAGATCTCGGGACAGGGAACACCGGGGAGCTGTTTTTT
size: NA
J: TRBJ2-2
V: TRBV15
D: TRBD1

CDR3: CASSRRTDGSYNEQFF
DNA: TGTGCCAGCAGTAGAAGGACTGACGGGTCCTACAATGAGCAGTTCTTC
size: NA
J: TRBJ2-1
V: TRBV27
D: NA

CDR3: CSARTGGEAFF
DNA: TGCAGTGCCAGAACAGGGGGGGAAGCTTTCTTT
size: NA
J: TRBJ1-1
V: TRBV20-1
D: TRBD1

CDR3: CSAPGGASTDTQYF
DNA: TGCAGCGCGCCGGGCGGGGCTAGCACAGATACGCAGTATTTT
size: NA
J: TRBJ2-3
V: TRBV29-1
D: NA

CDR3: CSASGDRYSGANVLTF
DNA: TGCAGTGCTAGTGGGGACAGGTACTCTGGGGCCAACGTCCTGACTTTC
size: NA
J: TRBJ2-6
V: TRBV20-1
D: TRBD1

CDR3: CASSLWGQGNSPLHF
DNA: TGTGCCAGCAGCTTATGGGGTCAGGGGAATTCACCCCTCCACTTT
size: few
J: TRBJ1-6
V: TRBV11-2
D: NA

CDR3: CASSRRGGEQYF
DNA: TGTGCCAGTAGCCGGAGAGGCGGCGAGCAGTACTTC
size: NA
J: TRBJ2-7
V: TRBV28
D: NA

CDR3: CATSMTGSYEQYF
DNA: TGTGCCACCAGCATGACAGGGTCCTACGAGCAGTACTTC
size: NA
J: TRBJ2-7
V: TRBV15
D: TRBD1

CDR3: CASTTGQGTDTQYF
DNA: TGTGCCAGCACAACGGGACAGGGGACAGATACGCAGTATTTT
size: NA
J: TRBJ2-3
V: TRBV28
D: TRBD1

CDR3: CASSRGTGGEKLFF
DNA: TGTGCCAGCAGCCGCGGGACAGGGGGTGAAAAACTGTTTTTT
size: once
J: TRBJ1-4
V: TRBV7-8
D: TRBD1

CDR3: CASSPGLAFYEQYF
DNA: TGTGCCAGCAGCCCGGGACTAGCGTTCTACGAGCAGTACTTC
size: NA
J: TRBJ2-7
V: TRBV7-9
D: TRBD2

CDR3: CASSEPGQGNSPLHF
DNA: TGTGCCAGTAGTGAACCGGGACAGGGTAATTCACCCCTCCACTTT
size: NA
J: TRBJ1-6
V: TRBV19
D: TRBD1

CDR3: CASRVGGGYEQYF
DNA: TGTGCCAGCAGGGTAGGGGGCGGCTACGAGCAGTACTTC
size: NA
J: TRBJ2-7
V: TRBV28
D: TRBD1